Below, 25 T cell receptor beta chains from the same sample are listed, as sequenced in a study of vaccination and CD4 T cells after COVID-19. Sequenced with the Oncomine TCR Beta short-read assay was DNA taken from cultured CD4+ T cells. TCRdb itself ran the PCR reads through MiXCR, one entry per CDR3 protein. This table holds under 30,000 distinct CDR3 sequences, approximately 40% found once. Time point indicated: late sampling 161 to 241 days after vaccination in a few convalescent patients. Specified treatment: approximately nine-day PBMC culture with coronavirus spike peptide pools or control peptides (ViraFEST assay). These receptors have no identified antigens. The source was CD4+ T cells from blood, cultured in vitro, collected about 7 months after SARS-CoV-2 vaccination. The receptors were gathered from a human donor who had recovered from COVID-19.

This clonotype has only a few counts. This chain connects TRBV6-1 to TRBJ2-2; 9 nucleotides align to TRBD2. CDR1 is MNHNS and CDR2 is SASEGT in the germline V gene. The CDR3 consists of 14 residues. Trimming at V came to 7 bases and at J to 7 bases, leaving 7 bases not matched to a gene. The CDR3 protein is CASKAGGPGGELFF. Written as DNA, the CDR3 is TGTGCCAGCAAGGCGGGAGGGCCTGGCGGGGAGCTGTTTTTT.

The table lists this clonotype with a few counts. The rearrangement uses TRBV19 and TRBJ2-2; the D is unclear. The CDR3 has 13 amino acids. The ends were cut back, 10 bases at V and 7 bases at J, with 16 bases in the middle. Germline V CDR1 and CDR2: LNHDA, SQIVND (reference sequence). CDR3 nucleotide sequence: TGTGCCACCCAACCCAGGTTGCGCGGGGAGCTGTTTTTT. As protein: CATQPRLRGELFF.

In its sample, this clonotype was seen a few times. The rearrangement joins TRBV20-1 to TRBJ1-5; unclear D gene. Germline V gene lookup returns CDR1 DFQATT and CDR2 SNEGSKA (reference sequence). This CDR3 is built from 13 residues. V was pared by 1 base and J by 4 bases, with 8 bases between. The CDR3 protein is CSARVAGNQPQHF. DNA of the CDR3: TGCAGTGCTAGAGTGGCGGGAAATCAGCCCCAGCATTTT.

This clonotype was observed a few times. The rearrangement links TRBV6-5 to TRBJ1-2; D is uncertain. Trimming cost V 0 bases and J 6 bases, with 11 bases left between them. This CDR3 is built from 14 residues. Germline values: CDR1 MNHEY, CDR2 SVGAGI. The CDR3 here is CASSYSNLGDGYTF. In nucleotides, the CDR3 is TGTGCCAGCAGTTACTCGAATTTGGGAGATGGCTACACCTTC.

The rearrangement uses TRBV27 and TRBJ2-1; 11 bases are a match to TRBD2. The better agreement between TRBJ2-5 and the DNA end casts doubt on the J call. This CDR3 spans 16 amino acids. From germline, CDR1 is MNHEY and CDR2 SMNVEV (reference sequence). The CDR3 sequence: CASSSLGSGGGETQYF. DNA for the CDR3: TGTGCCAGCAGTTCCTTGGGTAGCGGGGGGGGAGAGACCCAGTACTTC.

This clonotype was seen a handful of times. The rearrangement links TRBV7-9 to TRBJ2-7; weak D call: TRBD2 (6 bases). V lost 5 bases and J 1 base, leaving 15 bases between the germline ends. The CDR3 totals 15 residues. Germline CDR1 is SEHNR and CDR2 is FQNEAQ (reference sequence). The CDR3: CASSPRSEGSYEQYF. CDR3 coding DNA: TGTGCCAGCAGCCCCAGGTCGGAGGGGTCCTACGAGCAGTACTTC.

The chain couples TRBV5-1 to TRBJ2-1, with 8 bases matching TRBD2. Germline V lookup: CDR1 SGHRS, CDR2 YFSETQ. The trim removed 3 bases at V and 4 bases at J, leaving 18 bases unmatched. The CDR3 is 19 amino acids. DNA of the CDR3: TGCGCCAGCAGCTCCGAGCGGGAGAGGCTTCGGGGCTTATACAATGAGCAGTTCTTC. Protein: CASSSERERLRGLYNEQFF.

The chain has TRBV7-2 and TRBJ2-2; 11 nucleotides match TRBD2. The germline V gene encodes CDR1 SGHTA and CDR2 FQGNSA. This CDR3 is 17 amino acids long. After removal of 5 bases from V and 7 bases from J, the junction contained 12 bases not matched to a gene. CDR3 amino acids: CASSEQILAGANGELFF. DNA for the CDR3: TGTGCCAGCAGCGAACAAATACTAGCGGGAGCGAACGGGGAGCTGTTTTTT.

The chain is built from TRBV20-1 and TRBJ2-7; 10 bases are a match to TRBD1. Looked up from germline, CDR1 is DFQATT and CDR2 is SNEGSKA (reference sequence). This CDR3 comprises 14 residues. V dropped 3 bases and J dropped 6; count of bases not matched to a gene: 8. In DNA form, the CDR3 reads TGCAGTGCTAGGCCCGGGACAGGGGCGAGCGAGCAGTACTTC. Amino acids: CSARPGTGASEQYF.

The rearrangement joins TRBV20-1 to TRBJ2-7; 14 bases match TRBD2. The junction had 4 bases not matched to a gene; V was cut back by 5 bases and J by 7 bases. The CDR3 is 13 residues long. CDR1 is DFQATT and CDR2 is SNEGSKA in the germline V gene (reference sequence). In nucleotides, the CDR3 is TGCAGTGCTGAGGGACTAGCGGGAGATGAGCAGTACTTC. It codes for CSAEGLAGDEQYF.

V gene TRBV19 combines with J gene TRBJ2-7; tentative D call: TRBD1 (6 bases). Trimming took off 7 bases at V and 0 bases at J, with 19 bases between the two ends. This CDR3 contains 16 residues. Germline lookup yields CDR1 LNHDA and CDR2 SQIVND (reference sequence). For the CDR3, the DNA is TGTGCCAGTATCGGAGACCGGGACACTTACTCCTACGAGCAGTACTTC. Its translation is CASIGDRDTYSYEQYF. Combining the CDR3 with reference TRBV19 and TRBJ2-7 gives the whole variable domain DGGITQSPKYLFRKEGQNVTLSCEQNLNHDAMYWYRQDPGQGLRLIYYSQIVNDFQKGDIAEGYSVSREKKESFPLTVTSAQKNPTAFYLCASIGDRDTYSYEQYFGPGTRLTVT.

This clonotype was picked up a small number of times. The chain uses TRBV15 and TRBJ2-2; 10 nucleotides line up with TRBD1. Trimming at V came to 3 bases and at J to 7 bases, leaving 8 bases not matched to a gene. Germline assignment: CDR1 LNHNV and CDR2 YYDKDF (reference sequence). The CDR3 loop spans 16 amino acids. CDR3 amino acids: CATSRERQGAGGELFF. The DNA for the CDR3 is TGTGCCACCAGCAGGGAAAGACAGGGGGCAGGCGGGGAGCTGTTTTTT.

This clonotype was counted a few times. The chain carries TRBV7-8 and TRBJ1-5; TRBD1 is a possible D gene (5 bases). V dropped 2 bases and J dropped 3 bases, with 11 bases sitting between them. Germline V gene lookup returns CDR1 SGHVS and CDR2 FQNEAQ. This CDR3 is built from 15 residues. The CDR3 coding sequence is TGTGCCAGCAGCTTAAATCGGGACGACAATCAGCCCCAGCATTTT. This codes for CASSLNRDDNQPQHF.

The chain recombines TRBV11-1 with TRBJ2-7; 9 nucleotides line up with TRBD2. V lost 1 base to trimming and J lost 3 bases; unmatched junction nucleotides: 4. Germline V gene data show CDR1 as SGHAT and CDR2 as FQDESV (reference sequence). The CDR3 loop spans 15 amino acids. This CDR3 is CASSLGISGSYEQYF. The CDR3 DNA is TGTGCCAGCAGCTTAGGAATTAGCGGGAGCTACGAGCAGTACTTC.

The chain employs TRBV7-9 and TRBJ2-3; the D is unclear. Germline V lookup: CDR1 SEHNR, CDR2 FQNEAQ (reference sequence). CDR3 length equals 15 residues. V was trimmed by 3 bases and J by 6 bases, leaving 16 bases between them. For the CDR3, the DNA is TGTGCCAGCAGCTTTCGGCAGCCCCCCGCGGATACGCAGTATTTT. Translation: CASSFRQPPADTQYF.

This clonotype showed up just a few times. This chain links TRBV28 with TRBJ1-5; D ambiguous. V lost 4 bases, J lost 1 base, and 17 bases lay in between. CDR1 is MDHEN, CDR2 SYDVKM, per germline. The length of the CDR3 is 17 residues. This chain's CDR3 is CASSSAPGVTSNQPQHF. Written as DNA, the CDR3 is TGTGCCAGCAGTTCAGCCCCGGGCGTCACAAGCAATCAGCCCCAGCATTTT.

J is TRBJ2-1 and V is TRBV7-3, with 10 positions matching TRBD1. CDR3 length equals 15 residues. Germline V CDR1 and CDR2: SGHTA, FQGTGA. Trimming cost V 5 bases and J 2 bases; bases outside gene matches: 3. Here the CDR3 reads CASSQTGGAYNEQFF. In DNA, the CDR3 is TGTGCCAGCAGCCAGACAGGGGGCGCCTACAATGAGCAGTTCTTC.

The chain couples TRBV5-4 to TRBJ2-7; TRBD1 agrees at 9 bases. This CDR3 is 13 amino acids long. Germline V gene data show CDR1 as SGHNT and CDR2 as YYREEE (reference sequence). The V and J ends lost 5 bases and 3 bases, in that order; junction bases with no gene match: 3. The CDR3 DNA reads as TGTGCCAGCAGTGGACAGGGGAGCTACGAGCAGTACTTC. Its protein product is CASSGQGSYEQYF. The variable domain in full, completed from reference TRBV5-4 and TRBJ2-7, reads ETGVTQSPTHLIKTRGQQVTLRCSSQSGHNTVSWYQQALGQGPQFIFQYYREEENGRGNFPPRFSGLQFPNYSSELNVNALELDDSALYLCASSGQGSYEQYFGPGTRLTVT.

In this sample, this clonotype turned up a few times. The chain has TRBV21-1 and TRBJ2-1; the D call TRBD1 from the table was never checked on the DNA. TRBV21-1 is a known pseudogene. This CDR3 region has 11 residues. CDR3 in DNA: TGTGCCAGTCCCCCCCGGGTTGAGCAGTTCTTC. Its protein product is CASPPRVEQFF.

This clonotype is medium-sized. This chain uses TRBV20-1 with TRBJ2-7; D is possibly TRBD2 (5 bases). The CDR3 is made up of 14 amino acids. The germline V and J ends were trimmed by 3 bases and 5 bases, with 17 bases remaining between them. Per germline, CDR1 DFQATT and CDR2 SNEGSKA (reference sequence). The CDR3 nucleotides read TGCAGTGCTAGCAATACGGGGTTCGGGAACGAGCAGTACTTC. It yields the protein CSASNTGFGNEQYF.

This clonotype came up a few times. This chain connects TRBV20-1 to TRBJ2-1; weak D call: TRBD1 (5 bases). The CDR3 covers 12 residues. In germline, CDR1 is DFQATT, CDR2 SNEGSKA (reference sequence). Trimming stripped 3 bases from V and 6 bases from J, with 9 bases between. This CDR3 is CSASRQGNEQFF. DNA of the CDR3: TGCAGTGCTAGCAGGCAGGGCAATGAGCAGTTCTTC.

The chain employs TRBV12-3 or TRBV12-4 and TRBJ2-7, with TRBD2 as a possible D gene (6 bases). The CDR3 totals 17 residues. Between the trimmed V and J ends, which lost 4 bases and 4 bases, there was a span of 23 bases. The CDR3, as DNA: TGTGCCAGCAGTTGGGGGGAGACTCCGGGGTTTCTATACGAGCAGTACTTC. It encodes CASSWGETPGFLYEQYF.

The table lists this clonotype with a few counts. The CDR3 is CASAQGGGSTEAFF. CDR3 sequence (DNA): TGTGCCAGCGCACAGGGAGGGGGGAGCACTGAAGCTTTCTTT. The chain links TRBV7-9 to TRBJ1-1; D may be TRBD1 (6 bases). Trimming left V 8 bases short and J 4 bases short, with 17 bases between. Looked up from germline, CDR1 is SEHNR and CDR2 is FQNEAQ (reference sequence). The CDR3 sequence is 14 residues long.

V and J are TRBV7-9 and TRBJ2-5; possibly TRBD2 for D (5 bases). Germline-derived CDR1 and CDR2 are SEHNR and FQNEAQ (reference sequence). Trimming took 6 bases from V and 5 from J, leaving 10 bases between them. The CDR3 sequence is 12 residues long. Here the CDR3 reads CASRRAKETQYF. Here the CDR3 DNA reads TGTGCCAGCAGGAGGGCGAAGGAGACCCAGTACTTC.

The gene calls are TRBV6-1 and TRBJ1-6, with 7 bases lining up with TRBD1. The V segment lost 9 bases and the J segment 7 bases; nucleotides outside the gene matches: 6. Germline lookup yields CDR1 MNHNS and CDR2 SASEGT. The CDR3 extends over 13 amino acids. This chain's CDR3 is CASGLQGNSPLHF. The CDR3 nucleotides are TGTGCCAGTGGGTTACAGGGGAATTCACCCCTCCACTTT.